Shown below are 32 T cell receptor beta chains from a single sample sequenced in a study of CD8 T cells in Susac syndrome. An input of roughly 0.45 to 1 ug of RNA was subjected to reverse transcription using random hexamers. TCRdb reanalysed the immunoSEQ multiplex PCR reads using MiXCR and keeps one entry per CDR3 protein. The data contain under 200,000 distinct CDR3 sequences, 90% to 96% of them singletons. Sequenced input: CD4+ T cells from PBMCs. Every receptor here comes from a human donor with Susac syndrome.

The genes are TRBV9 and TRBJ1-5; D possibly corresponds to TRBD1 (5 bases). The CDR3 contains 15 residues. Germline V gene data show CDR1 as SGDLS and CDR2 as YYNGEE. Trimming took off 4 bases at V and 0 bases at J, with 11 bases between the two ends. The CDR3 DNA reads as TGTGCCAGCAGCCGGGGACTGAATAGCAATCAGCCCCAGCATTTT. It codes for CASSRGLNSNQPQHF.

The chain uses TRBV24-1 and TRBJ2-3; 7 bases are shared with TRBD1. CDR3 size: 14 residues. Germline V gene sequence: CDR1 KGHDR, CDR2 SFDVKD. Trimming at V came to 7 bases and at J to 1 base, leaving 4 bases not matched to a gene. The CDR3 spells CATSRDRGTDTQYF. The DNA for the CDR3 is TGTGCCACCAGCCGGGACAGAGGCACAGATACGCAGTATTTT.

The CDR3 DNA reads TGCAGCGTTCCTGCCCTCGCGGGGGGGGGTGAAAAACTGTTTTTT. It encodes CSVPALAGGGEKLFF. This sequence joins TRBV29-1 and TRBJ1-4; tentatively, D is TRBD1 (5 bases). The CDR3 length is 15 residues. Germline V gene lookup returns CDR1 SQVTM and CDR2 ANQGSEA. V gave up 5 bases and J gave up 7 bases, with 20 bases separating them.

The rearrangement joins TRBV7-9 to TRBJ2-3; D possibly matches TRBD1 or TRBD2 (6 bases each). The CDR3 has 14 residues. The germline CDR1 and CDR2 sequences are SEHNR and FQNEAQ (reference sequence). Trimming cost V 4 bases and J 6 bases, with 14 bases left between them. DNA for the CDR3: TGTGCCAGCAGCTCCGGGGGCGGCGTGGATACGCAGTATTTT. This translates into CASSSGGGVDTQYF.

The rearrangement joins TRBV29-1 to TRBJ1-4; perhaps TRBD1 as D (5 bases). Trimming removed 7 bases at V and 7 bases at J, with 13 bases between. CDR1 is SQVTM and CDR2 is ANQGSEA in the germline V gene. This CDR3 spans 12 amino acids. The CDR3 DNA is TGCAGCGGGTATGGGGGAAGTGAAAAACTGTTTTTT. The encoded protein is CSGYGGSEKLFF.

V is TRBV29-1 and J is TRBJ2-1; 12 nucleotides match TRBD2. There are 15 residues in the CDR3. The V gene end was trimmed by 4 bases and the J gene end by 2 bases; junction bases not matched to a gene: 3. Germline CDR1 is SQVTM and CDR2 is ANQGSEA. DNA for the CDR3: TGCAGCGTTGGCCGGACTAGCGGGGCCTACAATGAGCAGTTCTTC. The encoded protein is CSVGRTSGAYNEQFF.

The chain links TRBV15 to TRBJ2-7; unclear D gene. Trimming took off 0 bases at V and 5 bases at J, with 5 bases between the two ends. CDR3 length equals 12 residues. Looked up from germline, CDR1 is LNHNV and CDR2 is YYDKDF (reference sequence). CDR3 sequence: CATSRDGNEQYF. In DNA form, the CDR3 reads TGTGCCACCAGCAGAGATGGGAACGAGCAGTACTTC. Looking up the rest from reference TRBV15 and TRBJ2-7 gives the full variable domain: DAMVIQNPRYQVTQFGKPVTLSCSQTLNHNVMYWYQQKSSQAPKLLFHYYDKDFNNEADTPDNFQSRRPNTSFCFLDIRSPGLGDTAMYLCATSRDGNEQYFGPGTRLTVT.

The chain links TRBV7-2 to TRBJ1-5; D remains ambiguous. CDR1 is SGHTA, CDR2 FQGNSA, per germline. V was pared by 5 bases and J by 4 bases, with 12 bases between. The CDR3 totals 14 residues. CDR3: CASSPAFTNQPQHF. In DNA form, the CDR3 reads TGTGCCAGCAGCCCCGCGTTTACAAATCAGCCCCAGCATTTT.

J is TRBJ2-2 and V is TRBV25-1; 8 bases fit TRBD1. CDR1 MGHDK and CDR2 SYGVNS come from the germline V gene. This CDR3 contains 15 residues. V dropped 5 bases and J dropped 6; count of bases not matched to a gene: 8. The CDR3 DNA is TGTGCCAGCAGTCAGCAGGGGGCGCTGGCCGGGGAGCTGTTTTTT. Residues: CASSQQGALAGELFF.

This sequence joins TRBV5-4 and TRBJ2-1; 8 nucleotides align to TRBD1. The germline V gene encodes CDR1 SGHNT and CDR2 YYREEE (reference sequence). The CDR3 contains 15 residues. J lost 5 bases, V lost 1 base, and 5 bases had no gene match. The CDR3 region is CASSLPGGLDNEQFF. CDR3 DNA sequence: TGTGCCAGCAGCTTGCCAGGGGGCCTCGACAATGAGCAGTTCTTC.

CDR3 residues: CSARGSSSGANVLTF. The CDR3 DNA reads TGCAGTGCTAGAGGTTCTAGCTCTGGGGCCAACGTCCTGACTTTC. The rearrangement uses TRBV20-1 and TRBJ2-6; the D is unclear. Germline assignment: CDR1 DFQATT and CDR2 SNEGSKA (reference sequence). This CDR3 is 15 amino acids long. The V gene lost 1 base and the J gene lost 0 bases, with 7 bases spanning the gap.

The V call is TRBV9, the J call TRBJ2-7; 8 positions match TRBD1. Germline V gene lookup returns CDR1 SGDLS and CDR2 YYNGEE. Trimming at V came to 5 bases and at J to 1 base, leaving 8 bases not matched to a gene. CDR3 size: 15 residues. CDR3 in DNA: TGTGCCAGCAGTGAAGGGACAGGCAATTCCTACGAGCAGTACTTC. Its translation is CASSEGTGNSYEQYF.

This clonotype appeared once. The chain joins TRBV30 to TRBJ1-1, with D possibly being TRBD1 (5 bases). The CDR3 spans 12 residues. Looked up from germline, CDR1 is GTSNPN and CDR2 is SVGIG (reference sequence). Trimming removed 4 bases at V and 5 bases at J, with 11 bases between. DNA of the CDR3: TGTGCCTGGACCACGGGGGGGACTGAAGCTTTCTTT. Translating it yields CAWTTGGTEAFF.

CDR3 loop: CATSPPWGEKLFF. The CDR3 DNA reads TGTGCCACCAGCCCCCCGTGGGGGGAAAAACTGTTTTTT. This chain links TRBV15 with TRBJ1-4; tentative D call: TRBD1 (5 bases). The V and J ends lost 5 bases and 8 bases respectively, with 12 bases between them. Germline loops: CDR1 LNHNV, CDR2 YYDKDF (reference sequence). This CDR3 is 13 amino acids long.

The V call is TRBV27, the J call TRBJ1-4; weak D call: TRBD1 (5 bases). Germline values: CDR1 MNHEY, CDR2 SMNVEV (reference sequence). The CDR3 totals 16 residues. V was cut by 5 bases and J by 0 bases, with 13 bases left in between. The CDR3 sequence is CASSRTPTPTNEKLFF. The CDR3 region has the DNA TGTGCCAGCAGTCGGACACCTACGCCAACTAATGAAAAACTGTTTTTT.

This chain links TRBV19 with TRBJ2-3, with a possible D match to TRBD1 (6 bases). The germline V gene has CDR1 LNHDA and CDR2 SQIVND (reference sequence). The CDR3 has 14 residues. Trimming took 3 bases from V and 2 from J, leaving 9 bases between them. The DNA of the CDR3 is TGTGCCAGTAGTATCAGACAGGCCACAGATACGCAGTATTTT. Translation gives CASSIRQATDTQYF.

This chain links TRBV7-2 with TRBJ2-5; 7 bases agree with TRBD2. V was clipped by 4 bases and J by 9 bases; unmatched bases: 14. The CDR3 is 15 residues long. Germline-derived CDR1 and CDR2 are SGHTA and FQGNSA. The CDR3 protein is CASSSAMGGGRSQYF. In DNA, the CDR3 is TGTGCCAGCAGCTCAGCCATGGGCGGGGGTCGGTCCCAGTACTTC.

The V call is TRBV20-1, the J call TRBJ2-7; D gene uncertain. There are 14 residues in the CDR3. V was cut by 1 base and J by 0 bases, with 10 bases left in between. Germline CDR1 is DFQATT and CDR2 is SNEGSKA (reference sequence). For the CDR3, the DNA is TGCAGTGCTAGAGGAGTGGGCTACTCCTACGAGCAGTACTTC. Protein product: CSARGVGYSYEQYF.

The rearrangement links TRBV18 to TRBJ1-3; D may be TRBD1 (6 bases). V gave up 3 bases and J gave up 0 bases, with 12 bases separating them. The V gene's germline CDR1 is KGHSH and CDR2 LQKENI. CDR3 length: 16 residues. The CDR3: CASSPGQLDSGNTIYF. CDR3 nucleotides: TGTGCCAGCTCACCCGGACAGCTTGACTCTGGAAACACCATATATTTT.

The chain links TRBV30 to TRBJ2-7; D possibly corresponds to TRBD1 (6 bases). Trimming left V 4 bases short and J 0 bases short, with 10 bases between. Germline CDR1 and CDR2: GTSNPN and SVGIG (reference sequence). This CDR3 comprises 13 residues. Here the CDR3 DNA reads TGTGCCTGGACTAACAGGGTCTCCTACGAGCAGTACTTC. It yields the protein CAWTNRVSYEQYF.

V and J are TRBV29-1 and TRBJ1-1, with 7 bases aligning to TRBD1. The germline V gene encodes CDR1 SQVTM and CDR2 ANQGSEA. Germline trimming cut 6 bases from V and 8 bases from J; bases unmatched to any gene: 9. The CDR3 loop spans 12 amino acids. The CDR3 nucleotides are TGCAGCGTCTCCACAGGGGCGGGCGAAGCTTTCTTT. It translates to CSVSTGAGEAFF.

As DNA, the CDR3 is TGTGCCAGCAGTGGACAGGGGGCCGGGGAGCTGTTTTTT. This gives the protein CASSGQGAGELFF. The chain is built from TRBV12-3 or TRBV12-4 and TRBJ2-2, with 10 bases matching TRBD1. CDR3 length equals 13 residues. Unmatched junction bases numbered 0, after V lost 5 bases and J lost 6 bases.

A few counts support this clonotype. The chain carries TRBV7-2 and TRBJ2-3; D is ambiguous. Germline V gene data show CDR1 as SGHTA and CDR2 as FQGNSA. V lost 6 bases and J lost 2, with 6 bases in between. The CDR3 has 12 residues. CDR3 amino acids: CASRGNTDTQYF. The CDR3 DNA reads TGTGCCAGCAGAGGGAACACAGATACGCAGTATTTT.

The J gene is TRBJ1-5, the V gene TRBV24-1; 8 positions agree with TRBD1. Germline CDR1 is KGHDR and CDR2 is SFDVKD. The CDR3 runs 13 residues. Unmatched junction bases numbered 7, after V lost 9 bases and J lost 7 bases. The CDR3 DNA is TGTGCCACCCTGACAGGGGTCGGGCAGCCCCAGCATTTT. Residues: CATLTGVGQPQHF.

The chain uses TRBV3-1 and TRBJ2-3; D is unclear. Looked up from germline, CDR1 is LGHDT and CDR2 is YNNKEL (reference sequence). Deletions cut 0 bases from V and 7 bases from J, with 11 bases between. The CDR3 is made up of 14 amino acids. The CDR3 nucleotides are TGTGCCAGCAGCCAAGAATCCCTCCCAAATACGCAGTATTTT. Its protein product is CASSQESLPNTQYF.

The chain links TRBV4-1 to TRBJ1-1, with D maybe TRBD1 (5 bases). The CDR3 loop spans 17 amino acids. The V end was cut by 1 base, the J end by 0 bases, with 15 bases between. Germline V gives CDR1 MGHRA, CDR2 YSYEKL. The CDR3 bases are TGCGCCAGCAGCCAAGTGCTTGGGGGAATCATGAACACTGAAGCTTTCTTT. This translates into CASSQVLGGIMNTEAFF.

The CDR3 region has the DNA TGTGCCAGCAGCGCTAACAGGGGCCCTAACAATGAGCAGTTCTTC. Translating gives CASSANRGPNNEQFF. The J gene is TRBJ2-1, the V gene TRBV9; the match to TRBD1 covers 7 bases. Germline V gene sequence: CDR1 SGDLS, CDR2 YYNGEE. The V and J ends lost 3 bases and 5 bases, in that order; junction bases with no gene match: 8. CDR3 length equals 15 residues.

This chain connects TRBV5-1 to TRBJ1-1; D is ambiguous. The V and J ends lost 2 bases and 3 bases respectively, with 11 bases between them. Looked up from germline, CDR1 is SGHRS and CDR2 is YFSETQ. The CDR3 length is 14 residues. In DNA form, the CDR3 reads TGCGCCAGCAGCTTAGGGAATGGAGACACTGAAGCTTTCTTT. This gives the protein CASSLGNGDTEAFF. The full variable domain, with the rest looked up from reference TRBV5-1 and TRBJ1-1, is KAGVTQTPRYLIKTRGQQVTLSCSPISGHRSVSWYQQTPGQGLQFLFEYFSETQRNKGNFPGRFSGRQFSNSRSEMNVSTLELGDSALYLCASSLGNGDTEAFFGQGTRLTVV.

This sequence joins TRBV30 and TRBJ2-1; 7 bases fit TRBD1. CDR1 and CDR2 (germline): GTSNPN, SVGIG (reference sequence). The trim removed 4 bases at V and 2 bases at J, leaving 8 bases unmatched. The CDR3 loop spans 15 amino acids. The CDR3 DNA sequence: TGTGCCTGGAACCTACAGGGGACCACCTACAATGAGCAGTTCTTC. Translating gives CAWNLQGTTYNEQFF.

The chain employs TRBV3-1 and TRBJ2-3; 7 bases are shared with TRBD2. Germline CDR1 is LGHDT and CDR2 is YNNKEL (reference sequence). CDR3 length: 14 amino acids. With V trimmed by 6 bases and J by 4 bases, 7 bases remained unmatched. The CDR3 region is CASSLTGGSDTQYF. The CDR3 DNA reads TGTGCCAGCAGTCTAACGGGGGGATCAGATACGCAGTATTTT.

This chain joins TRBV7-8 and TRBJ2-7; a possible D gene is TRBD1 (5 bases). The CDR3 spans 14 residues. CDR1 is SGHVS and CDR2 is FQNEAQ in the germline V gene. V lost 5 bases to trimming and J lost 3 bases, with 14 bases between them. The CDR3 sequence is CASSAQAGIYEQYV. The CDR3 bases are TGTGCCAGCAGCGCACAGGCAGGGATCTACGAGCAGTACGTC.

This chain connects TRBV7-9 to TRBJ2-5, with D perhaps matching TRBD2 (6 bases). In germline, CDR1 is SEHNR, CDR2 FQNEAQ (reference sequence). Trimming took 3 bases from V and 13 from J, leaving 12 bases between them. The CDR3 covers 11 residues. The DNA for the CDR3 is TGTGCCAGCAGCTTGGGAGGTTTTCGGTACTTC. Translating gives CASSLGGFRYF.